The clone carrying this T cell receptor beta chain was counted ten times or more. Its antigen is as yet unknown. CDR3 length: 16 amino acids. Trimming stripped 1 base from V and 4 bases from J, with 16 bases between. Germline assignment: CDR1 SGHAT and CDR2 FQNNGV. This sample was taken from a study of identical twins. Notes on the study in general: The presence of invariant MAIT and iNKT cells could partly confound analyses of zero-insertion sequences.

TCRdb re-analysed the 5' RACE reads in MiXCR, keeping a single row per CDR3 protein. This table has about 150,000 distinct CDR3 sequences, roughly 3.5% appearing once. V usage is TRBV11-2 and J usage is TRBJ2-5, with D tentatively TRBD2 (6 bases). The sample comprised memory T cells sorted from blood. The receptor comes from a man aged 18 to 30 in good health. DNA for the CDR3: TGTGCCAGCAGCTTAGGGGCGGCGGGACCCGGAGAGACCCAGTACTTC. This encodes CASSLGAAGPGETQYF.